Listed below are T cell receptor beta chains from one sample, sequenced in a study of neurological immune-mediated disorders. Via MiXCR, TCRdb re-called the 5' RACE reads, giving one row per CDR3 protein. Among more than 35,000 distinct CDR3 sequences listed, approximately 10% were seen once. The material sequenced was PBMCs. The receptors derive from a woman aged 25 to 45 with HTLV-1-associated myelopathy (HAM/TSP). Both conserved end residues are trimmed from each CDR3. D genes are given only for firm matches.

v_call d_call cdr3_length cdr3_aa
TRBV15 TRBD2 16 ATSRGRLAGGNSYTQY
TRBV20-1 TRBD2 16 SVALGLAGTHSTDTQY
TRBV5-1 TRBD2 12 ASSPGAGGYEQY
TRBV15 NA 13 ATSRGSLGMYEQY
TRBV18 TRBD2 11 ASSSSGSYEQY
TRBV5-1 TRBD1 13 ASSLGGTGLYEQY
TRBV10-3 TRBD1 10 AIRGQGNEQF
TRBV24-1 TRBD2 17 ATAAVWTSGGASRETQY
TRBV7-6 TRBD1 14 ASSLGTGGIGTEQF
TRBV13 NA 14 ASSLGGRDYNSPLH
TRBV20-1 TRBD2 12 SAISRGGEDTQY
TRBV5-1 TRBD2 12 ASSSSGGSYEQY
TRBV7-2 NA 14 ASSLVNTGGLEEQY
TRBV2 TRBD2 15 ASSEWTSGGHQETQY
TRBV3-1 TRBD2 15 ASSRTGTIVSTDTQY
TRBV20-1 NA 8 SPGQETQY
TRBV20-1 TRBD1 10 SAKQGNQPQH
TRBV30 NA 11 AWRLGRAGGYT
TRBV7-9 NA 14 ASSLGSIWGHQPQH
TRBV18 NA 13 ASSLGRVSGNTIY
TRBV7-8 NA 19 DSSFYICSARGGVGTDTQY
TRBV20-1 NA 12 SASPPQGTGELF
TRBV20-1 TRBD2 12 SAWERGAYNEQF
TRBV7-9 TRBD1 12 ASSGDSHNYGYT
TRBV20-1 TRBD1 11 SARRTGGYEQF
TRBV3-1 TRBD2 14 ASSQFFGLASHTQY
TRBV20-1 NA 11 SAISPAPDTQY
TRBV6-1 TRBD1 11 ASRGQGVDGYT
TRBV7-9 NA 15 ARDDLGRLPANYGYT
TRBV20-1 NA 12 SARTGVSYNEQF
TRBV5-1 TRBD1 16 ASSPIGMGQGLSSSYT
TRBV20-1 TRBD2 17 SARKPGLAGSAAKNIQY
TRBV7-9 NA 12 ASSFGNQGTEAF
TRBV5-1 NA 12 ASSPTAGSYEQY
TRBV12-3/TRBV12-4 TRBD2 13 ASSPTGGPYNEQF
TRBV7-9 NA 12 ASSFSGQNSPLH
TRBV12-3/TRBV12-4 NA 10 ASRGASGEQF
TRBV9 NA 14 ASAPSGGQGAGELF
TRBV7-9 NA 12 ASSSRALTDTQY
TRBV24-1 NA 9 AAGTGGELF
TRBV20-1 TRBD1 13 SASKTGYLNTEAF
TRBV30 TRBD2 13 ARSGLAGNTGELF
TRBV5-1 TRBD1 13 ASSPATGGGNGYT
TRBV7-2 TRBD2 14 ASSLYSGGYTDTQY
TRBV10-3 NA 12 AISPQVLANEQF